This TCR beta chain stems from a study of CD8 T cells in ankylosing spondylitis. General observations from the study: Reportedly, significant enrichment of disease-linked clones occurred in matched ankylosing spondylitis synovial fluid. About 8 highly homologous variants made up a TCR beta motif that seemed to typify ankylosing spondylitis blood.

This clonotype was counted many times. No antigen is known for it. CDR3 length: 17 residues. Trimming took 3 bases from V and 2 from J, leaving 20 bases between them. Germline V gene data show CDR1 as LGHNA and CDR2 as YSLEER. Quantitative 5'-RACE with molecular barcodes was used to make the TCR beta libraries. A single record per CDR3 protein comes from TCRdb applying MiXCR to the 5' RACE reads. Of 200,000 to 300,000 distinct CDR3 sequences listed, roughly 8.2% are singletons. Sequencing was performed on blood, either unsorted or a sorted T cell fraction (not recorded which). The J gene is TRBJ2-7, the V gene TRBV4-3, with D possibly TRBD1 on 6 matching bases. The source is a female donor with ankylosing spondylitis or in good health (not recorded which). The CDR3 nucleotides read TGCGCCAGCAGCCAGGGAGTCCAGGGGACCCACCCCTACGAGCAGTACTTC. Translation: CASSQGVQGTHPYEQYF.